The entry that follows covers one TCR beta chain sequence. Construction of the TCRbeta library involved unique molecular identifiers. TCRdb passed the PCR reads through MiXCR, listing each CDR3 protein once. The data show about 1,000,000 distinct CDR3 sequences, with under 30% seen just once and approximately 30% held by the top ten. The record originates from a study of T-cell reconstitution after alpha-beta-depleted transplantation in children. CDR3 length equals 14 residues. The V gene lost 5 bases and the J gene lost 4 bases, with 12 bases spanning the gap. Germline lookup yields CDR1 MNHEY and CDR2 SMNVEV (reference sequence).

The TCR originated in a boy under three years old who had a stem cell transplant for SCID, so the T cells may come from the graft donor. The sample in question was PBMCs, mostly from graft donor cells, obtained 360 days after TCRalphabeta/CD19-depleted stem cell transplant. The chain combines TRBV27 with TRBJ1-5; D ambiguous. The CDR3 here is CASSRTAENQPQHF. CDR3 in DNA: TGTGCCAGCAGTCGGACGGCCGAAAATCAGCCCCAGCATTTT.